The rows below give T cell receptor beta chains drawn from one sample of a study of T cell responses to AZD1222 COVID-19 vaccine. The protocol was immunoSEQ multiplex PCR, while the TCRdb copy is restricted to in-frame clones and leaves out a portion. The repertoire holds around 100,000 clones, with 89% as singletons. The sequencing used peripheral blood, collected on day 0 of AZD1222 vaccination. These TCRs come from an adult in good health. Each CDR3 is given with its conserved first and last residue. The order of the fields is V gene, D gene, J gene, clone size, CDR3 DNA, CDR3 protein. D genes are given only for firm matches. Expanded clones are given a class, and other clones once, few, many or no size at all.

TRBV9	TRBD1	TRBJ1-1	-	TGTGCCAGCAACACCGGGACAGCGGACACTGAAGCTTTCTTT	CASNTGTADTEAFF
TRBV5-1	-	TRBJ2-3	-	TGCGCCAGCAGGAGCGCGAGCTTCACAGATACGCAGTATTTT	CASRSASFTDTQYF
TRBV3-1/TRBV3-2	TRBD1	TRBJ1-2	-	TGTGCCAGCAGCCAAGAAGGGGGCCATGGCTACACCTTC	CASSQEGGHGYTF
TRBV10-3	-	TRBJ1-1	few	TGTGCCATCAGTGAGTCTAGTGGGGAGAACACTGAAGCTTTCTTT	CAISESSGENTEAFF
TRBV19	-	TRBJ1-1	few	TGTGCCAGTAGCGCAAAACCCCCCGGCATGAACACTGAAGCTTTCTTT	CASSAKPPGMNTEAFF
TRBV6-5	-	TRBJ2-7	-	TGTGCCAGCATGCCGACCCGGGGGGCCTTCGAGCAGTACTTC	CASMPTRGAFEQYF
TRBV5-4	TRBD1	TRBJ2-7	-	TGTGCCAGCAGCGGCGGGACAGGGGCCTACGAGCAGTACTTC	CASSGGTGAYEQYF
TRBV11-3	-	TRBJ1-6	-	TGTGCCAGCAGCTTGGGCCCCGAGGATTCACCCCTCCACTTT	CASSLGPEDSPLHF
TRBV2	TRBD2	TRBJ2-3	-	TGTGCCAGCAGGGGGGACTACACAGATACGCAGTATTTT	CASRGDYTDTQYF
TRBV10-1	-	TRBJ1-5	-	TGCGCCAGCAGTCAGGGATTGAATCAGCCCCAGCATTTT	CASSQGLNQPQHF
TRBV25-1	-	TRBJ1-3	-	TGTGCCAGCAGTACCCGGGGCCCGACGGCGTCGGGAAACACCATATATTTT	CASSTRGPTASGNTIYF
TRBV2	TRBD1	TRBJ2-4	once	TGTGCCAGCAGCAAGACAGGGTCCCACCCTAAAAACATTCAGTACTTC	CASSKTGSHPKNIQYF
TRBV27	-	TRBJ1-1	-	TGTGCCAGCAGTTTAGTTCAGGGCTGGAACACTGAAGCTTTCTTT	CASSLVQGWNTEAFF
TRBV19	-	TRBJ2-7	many	TGTGCCAGTAGTACCCTCGGGGGTGGCCACGAGCAGTACTTC	CASSTLGGGHEQYF
TRBV19	TRBD1	TRBJ2-3	-	TGTGCCAGTAGTATAGGGGACAGGGACACAGATACGCAGTATTTT	CASSIGDRDTDTQYF
TRBV5-1	TRBD1	TRBJ2-5	-	TGCGCCAGCAGCTCTGGACAGGGGGCGCAGTCGGAGACCCAGTACTTC	CASSSGQGAQSETQYF
TRBV5-4	TRBD1	TRBJ1-6	-	TGTGCCAGCAGCTCCGGGACAGGGCTTAATTCACCCCTCCACTTT	CASSSGTGLNSPLHF
TRBV5-8	-	TRBJ1-1	many	TGTGCCAGCAGCTCCACCGGCCACCTCGGGACTGAAGCTTTCTTT	CASSSTGHLGTEAFF
TRBV6-1	-	TRBJ2-2	-	TGTGCCAGCAGTGAAGGACCTGGGACCATCGGGGAGCTGTTTTTT	CASSEGPGTIGELFF
TRBV19	-	TRBJ1-4	-	TGTGCCAGTAGTAGGCGGCTAGCAACTAATGAAAAACTGTTTTTT	CASSRRLATNEKLFF
TRBV18	-	TRBJ1-4	few	TGTGCCAGCTCACCACTACGAGGGAGTAATGAAAAACTGTTTTTT	CASSPLRGSNEKLFF
TRBV7-9	-	TRBJ1-2	many	TGTGCCAGCAGCTTAGGATCCAGGACCTATGGCTACACCTTC	CASSLGSRTYGYTF
TRBV21-1	-	TRBJ1-3	-	TGTGCCAGCGTCCCAGGACCTGGAAACACCATATATTTT	CASVPGPGNTIYF
TRBV6-5	-	TRBJ2-7	once	TGTGCCAGCAGTTACACCCCCGATCACGAGCAGTACTTC	CASSYTPDHEQYF
TRBV3-1/TRBV3-2	-	TRBJ1-1	-	TGTGCCAGCAGCCAGAGGGACGGGAACACTGAAGCTTTCTTT	CASSQRDGNTEAFF
TRBV27	-	TRBJ1-1	-	TGTGCCAGCAGTCCAACCCCGGCCTTGGGCTTTGGAGCTTTCTTT	CASSPTPALGFGAFF
TRBV5-1	TRBD1	TRBJ2-5	once	TGCGCCAGCAGCCCAAGCCGCCGGACAGGGATTGGGGAGACCCAGTACTTC	CASSPSRRTGIGETQYF
TRBV25-1	-	TRBJ1-2	-	TGTGCCAGCAGCCCCCCCCAGCAGGACTATGGCTACACCTTC	CASSPPQQDYGYTF
TRBV30	TRBD2	TRBJ2-5	-	TGTGCCTGGAGTGTCGGCAGCGGGGGGCCAGAGACCCAGTACTTC	CAWSVGSGGPETQYF
TRBV7-9	-	TRBJ1-4	-	TGTGCCAGCAGCTTAGGACAGGCTAATGAAAAACTGTTTTTT	CASSLGQANEKLFF
TRBV4-2	TRBD2	TRBJ2-2	few	TGTGCCAGCAGCTATAGCGGGGATCTCACCGGGGAGCTGTTTTTT	CASSYSGDLTGELFF
TRBV9	-	TRBJ1-2	-	TGTGCCAGCAGCCCCGGTGGGGGGAATAATGGCTACACCTTC	CASSPGGGNNGYTF
TRBV19	TRBD1	TRBJ1-2	-	TGTGCCAGTAGGGATTCGGGACAGGGGGTTGTTGGCTACACCTTC	CASRDSGQGVVGYTF
TRBV15	TRBD1	TRBJ1-3	-	TGTGCCACCTCGACAGGGAACTCTGGAAACACCATATATTTT	CATSTGNSGNTIYF
TRBV30	-	TRBJ2-7	-	TGTGCCTGGAATCAGGGTAACTCCTACGAGCAGTACTTC	CAWNQGNSYEQYF
TRBV5-6	-	TRBJ1-5	many	TGTGCCAGCAGCGCGGGCGTTCATAGCAATCAGCCCCAGCATTTT	CASSAGVHSNQPQHF
TRBV6-5	TRBD1	TRBJ2-5	-	TGTGCCAGCAGTAGCCCCGACAGGGGACAAGAGACCCAGTACTTC	CASSSPDRGQETQYF
TRBV10-3	TRBD1	TRBJ1-1	-	TGTGCCATCAGTGAAAAGACAGGGTCGAACACTGAAGCTTTCTTT	CAISEKTGSNTEAFF
TRBV6-5	-	TRBJ1-4	-	TGTGCCAGCAGTCCTGGACGGACTAATGAAAAACTGTTTTTT	CASSPGRTNEKLFF
TRBV10-3	TRBD1	TRBJ1-2	few	TGTGCCATCAGTGCGACAGGGGACTATGGCTACACCTTC	CAISATGDYGYTF
TRBV5-6	-	TRBJ2-7	-	TGTGCCAGCAGCTTCGGAGGTACTTCCTACGAGCAGTACTTC	CASSFGGTSYEQYF
TRBV18	-	TRBJ1-5	-	TGTGCCAGCTCACCGAACGTAGGCAATCAGCCCCAGCATTTT	CASSPNVGNQPQHF
TRBV2	-	TRBJ2-3	-	TGTGCCAGCAGCCTTAGGACACTGGATACGCAGTATTTT	CASSLRTLDTQYF